The present entry profiles one T cell receptor (beta chain) with its context. The germline gives CDR1 MNHEY, CDR2 SVGAGI. The CDR3 has 13 amino acids. The ends were cut back, 5 bases at V and 0 bases at J, with 7 bases in the middle. These data originate in a study of blood T cell repertoires in COVID-19. For the study at large: There were acute and convalescent COVID-19 samples, and they came from the United States, Italy and Spain. The cDNA or gDNA used as material had been derived from T cells, B-cell-depleted T cells, or PBMCs.

As handled by the study authors: Amplifying reference gene primers gave estimates of nucleated cell counts. Some clones are missing from TCRdb's copy, which holds only in-frame ones; the method was immunoSEQ multiplex PCR. Clone size and the V and J calls come from that table; the DNA yielded D and trimming. The sample gives 470,000 or so clones, 70% to 90% of which show up once; approximately 3% is in the top ten. This chain joins TRBV6-5 and TRBJ1-2; D is ambiguous. This receptor was obtained from a human donor in a cohort sampled during active COVID-19. Sequencing was carried out using peripheral blood. For the CDR3, the DNA is TGTGCCAGCAGTCTAACAGCTAACTATGGCTACACCTTC. It is translated as CASSLTANYGYTF.